Listed below are T cell receptor beta chains from one sample, sequenced in a study of blood T cell repertoires in COVID-19. Sequencing was performed with immunoSEQ multiplex PCR; in TCRdb, only in-frame clones are kept and a portion is missing. The table shows fewer than 250,000 clones, with 85% occurring only once. Material for sequencing was PBMCs or T cells enriched from blood (not recorded which). The receptors here all came from a woman in her fifties or sixties with acute COVID-19. The conserved cysteine and the conserved F or W are not part of the CDR3 here. The D gene is left open where the match is weak.

V gene	D gene	CDR3 protein
TRBV7-2	TRBD2	ASSPRHGGTNTGELF
TRBV5-1	TRBD2	ASSLAGGGVYEQY
TRBV28	NA	ASSPQAAGMYNEQF
TRBV30	TRBD1	AWSNRGSRGNTIY
TRBV3-1/TRBV3-2	NA	ASSQLGGNTEAF
TRBV4-2	NA	ASSQDSTGGWAQH
TRBV5-1	TRBD2	ASSSQLAMGADTQY
TRBV10-2	TRBD2	ASSPSGGADTQY
TRBV6-2/TRBV6-3	NA	ASSYVRGDYEQY
TRBV11-2	NA	ASSATGTDTQY
TRBV5-1	TRBD1	ASSLQGARETQY
TRBV19	NA	ASSISNRRPSGYT
TRBV24-1	TRBD1	ATSARDRAYGYT
TRBV5-3	NA	ARTSHGYT
TRBV15	NA	ATSRDPGRVGGELF
TRBV19	NA	ASRTTDSVIEAF
TRBV14	TRBD1	ASSLGTEKAF
TRBV19	TRBD1	ASRTRQGNTDTQY
TRBV15	TRBD2	ATGPGGGVDTQY
TRBV7-2	NA	ASSLGRGPNYGYT
TRBV2	NA	ASREQRVSNQPQH
TRBV5-8	NA	ASSFAPGGRFYNEQF
TRBV7-2	NA	ASSEGSPGLSYT
TRBV18	NA	ASSPEVPPYEQY
TRBV3-1/TRBV3-2	TRBD2	ASSPRGSGRDTQY
TRBV6-1	TRBD1	ASNDPRGQVLYEQY
TRBV14	TRBD1	ASSQTGHSPLH
TRBV5-1	TRBD1	ASSFGQGKNTEAF
TRBV6-2/TRBV6-3	TRBD1	ASSPDRGFSYEQY
TRBV7-3	TRBD2	ASSSGTSGDTDTQY
TRBV18	TRBD1	ASSLGQGGSDTQY
TRBV12-3/TRBV12-4	NA	ASTLADTQY
TRBV2	NA	ASSFRGPQGYGYT
TRBV7-3	TRBD1	ASSLTGTGSYEQY
TRBV4-3	TRBD1	ASSLGQGMEETQY
TRBV9	TRBD2	ASSVGGGAYNEQF
TRBV11-2	NA	ASSYSPQATIY
TRBV6-6	NA	ASTERGSGYT
TRBV6-1	TRBD1	ASSEEGQGVYEQY
TRBV19	NA	ASRDSRNEQF
TRBV18	NA	ASSPRGETQY
TRBV9	NA	ASSVGEGRETEAF
TRBV30	NA	AWRAGLAKNIQY
TRBV7-9	NA	ASSTSYNEQF
TRBV3-1/TRBV3-2	NA	ASSTGLYYEQY
TRBV18	NA	ASSPLGQAMNTEAF
TRBV10-1	NA	ASSESEGDRREATGELF
TRBV9	NA	ASSYLQRSGELF
TRBV7-6	NA	ASSLYTVQGNTEAF
TRBV19	TRBD1	ASSTGQMNTEAF
TRBV5-1	NA	ASSYSSTGRPSYEQY
TRBV2	NA	ASRQRNNQPQH
TRBV20-1	NA	SARDDEKLF
TRBV30	TRBD1	AWSSAPGTGALNQPQH
TRBV18	NA	ASSPWQGNGYT
TRBV20-1	TRBD1	SASTRTGVYEQY
TRBV27	TRBD1	ASSLLGTGGNQPQH
TRBV10-3	TRBD1	AISSGTGGGGNNSPLH
TRBV29-1	NA	SVGSSYEQY